Below are 28 T cell receptor beta chains sequenced from a single sample in a study of blood T cell repertoires in COVID-19. Libraries were prepared by immunoSEQ multiplex PCR; TCRdb keeps only in-frame clonotypes and omits some of them. Among 140,000 or so clones listed, 80% to 90% were seen once. Specimen: peripheral blood. All receptors derive from a woman between 50 and 59 years old with acute or convalescent COVID-19.

In DNA, the CDR3 is TGTGCCAGCAGCTTATCTTCCGAGCAGTTCTTC. Its protein product is CASSLSSEQFF. The chain employs TRBV13 and TRBJ2-1; the D is unclear. CDR3 size: 11 residues. Deletions cut 2 bases from V and 10 bases from J, with 6 bases between. CDR1 and CDR2 from the germline V gene are PRHDT and FYEKMQ (reference sequence).

This clone showed up just once. This chain links TRBV5-1 with TRBJ2-2; no clear D. V dropped 0 bases and J dropped 1 base, with 10 bases sitting between them. Germline values: CDR1 SGHRS, CDR2 YFSETQ. The CDR3 length is 16 residues. Written as DNA, the CDR3 is TGCGCCAGCAGCTTGGTACCAGTGCAGAACACCGGGGAGCTGTTTTTT. Encoded protein: CASSLVPVQNTGELFF.

The CDR3 is CASSSGNGNTIYF. In DNA form, the CDR3 reads TGTGCCAGCAGCTCCGGGAACGGAAACACCATATATTTT. V usage is TRBV7-2 and J usage is TRBJ1-3, with D unresolved. V gave up 4 bases and J gave up 4 bases, with 8 bases separating them. The CDR3 runs 13 residues. The V gene's germline CDR1 is SGHTA and CDR2 FQGNSA.

The chain couples TRBV4-1 to TRBJ1-1; 11 bases are shared with TRBD1. The germline V gene encodes CDR1 MGHRA and CDR2 YSYEKL. V trimming: 4 bases; J trimming: 4 bases; junction bases outside the gene matches: 2. This CDR3 has 14 amino acids. The CDR3 protein is CASSLDRGPTEAFF. CDR3 nucleotides: TGCGCCAGCAGCCTGGACAGGGGGCCCACTGAAGCTTTCTTT.

This chain joins TRBV5-1 and TRBJ1-3; D not certain. Germline loops: CDR1 SGHRS, CDR2 YFSETQ. V was shortened by 0 bases and J by 3 bases, with 7 bases between the two germline ends. The CDR3 has 14 amino acids. CDR3 sequence (DNA): TGCGCCAGCAGCTTGGTCAGTGGTGGAAACACCATATATTTT. Residues: CASSLVSGGNTIYF.

This chain links TRBV5-6 with TRBJ1-6; D is uncertain. This CDR3 region has 16 residues. Germline V gives CDR1 SGHDT, CDR2 YYEEEE. The ends were cut back, 3 bases at V and 2 bases at J, with 12 bases in the middle. The CDR3 DNA follows: TGTGCCAGCAGCTCACACTCGACTGCCTATAATTCACCCCTCCACTTT. This encodes CASSSHSTAYNSPLHF.

V gene TRBV18 combines with J gene TRBJ1-1, with 12 bases lining up with TRBD1. J gave up 10 bases and V 2 bases, and 5 bases lay outside the gene matches. There are 14 residues in the CDR3. Per germline, CDR1 KGHSH and CDR2 LQKENI. The CDR3 nucleotides are TGTGCCAGCTCACCAACGGGACAGGGGGCGGGAGCTTTCTTT. It specifies CASSPTGQGAGAFF.

This chain connects TRBV7-9 to TRBJ2-1; TRBD2 might be the D (6 bases). Between the trimmed V and J ends, which lost 5 bases and 12 bases, there was a span of 17 bases. Germline V gives CDR1 SEHNR, CDR2 FQNEAQ (reference sequence). The CDR3 covers 13 residues. The CDR3 coding sequence is TGTGCCAGCAGCCCTGATGGACCGCGGGGGCAGTTCTTC. Protein: CASSPDGPRGQFF.

This clone turned up a few times. CDR3 coding DNA: TGCAGCGTTGAATCCGGTAGCGGCTACACCTTC. Translating it yields CSVESGSGYTF. J is TRBJ1-2 and V is TRBV29-1; no clear D. The germline gives CDR1 SQVTM, CDR2 ANQGSEA. The CDR3 has 11 amino acids. V lost 2 bases, J lost 8 bases, and 9 bases lay in between.

The rearrangement links TRBV6-4 to TRBJ2-1, with D unclear. The CDR3 consists of 14 residues. Germline-derived CDR1 and CDR2 are MRHNA and SNTAGT. V lost 6 bases, J lost 0 bases, and 9 bases lay in between. DNA for the CDR3: TGTGCCAGCAGAGCGATGAGCTCCTACAATGAGCAGTTCTTC. Protein product: CASRAMSSYNEQFF.

The rearrangement uses TRBV15 and TRBJ1-4, with 7 bases that match TRBD1. The CDR3 spans 13 residues. The V gene's germline CDR1 is LNHNV and CDR2 YYDKDF (reference sequence). V gave up 5 bases and J gave up 10 bases; unmatched junction bases: 7. The CDR3 sequence: CATSGTTGAKLFF. The CDR3 DNA sequence: TGTGCCACCAGCGGAACCACAGGGGCAAAACTGTTTTTT.

The chain carries TRBV12-3 or TRBV12-4 and TRBJ1-2; no clear D. This CDR3 region has 13 residues. The ends were cut back, 1 base at V and 8 bases at J, with 11 bases in the middle. CDR3 in DNA: TGTGCCAGCAGTTTAGTCCCCCGGGAGGGCTACACCTTC. Its translation: CASSLVPREGYTF.

This sequence joins TRBV6-1 and TRBJ1-6; weak D call: TRBD1 (5 bases). Trimming removed 4 bases from V and 6 bases from J, with 16 bases in between. CDR1 and CDR2 from the germline V gene are MNHNS and SASEGT. The CDR3 totals 16 residues. The CDR3 here is CASSGNQGRGNSPLHF. In DNA form, the CDR3 reads TGTGCCAGCAGTGGAAATCAGGGAAGGGGTAATTCACCCCTCCACTTT.

The chain links TRBV14 to TRBJ2-2, with TRBD1 identical over 10 bases. The germline V gene encodes CDR1 SGHDN and CDR2 FVKESK. CDR3 length: 16 residues. The V segment lost 3 bases and the J segment 3 bases; nucleotides outside the gene matches: 4. The CDR3 here is CASSQWTGGYTGELFF. For the CDR3, the DNA is TGTGCCAGCAGCCAGTGGACAGGGGGATACACCGGGGAGCTGTTTTTT. Variable domain in full (rest from reference TRBV14 and TRBJ2-2): EAGVTQFPSHSVIEKGQTVTLRCDPISGHDNLYWYRRVMGKEIKFLLHFVKESKQDESGMPNNRFLAERTGGTYSTLKVQPAELEDSGVYFCASSQWTGGYTGELFFGEGSRLTVL.

The chain joins TRBV18 to TRBJ1-5; D remains unclear. Trimming took 3 bases from V and 0 from J, leaving 6 bases between them. CDR1 is KGHSH, CDR2 LQKENI, per germline. This CDR3 contains 14 residues. The DNA of the CDR3 is TGTGCCAGCTCACCTCAGGATAGCAATCAGCCCCAGCATTTT. Protein sequence: CASSPQDSNQPQHF.

The rearrangement links TRBV9 to TRBJ2-2; 7 nucleotides line up with TRBD2. Germline loops: CDR1 SGDLS, CDR2 YYNGEE. The CDR3 spans 16 residues. The J segment lost 1 base and the V segment lost 0 bases, leaving 3 bases of the junction unmatched. CDR3 DNA: TGTGCCAGCAGCGTAGCTACGGGGGGGAACACCGGGGAGCTGTTTTTT. Its translation: CASSVATGGNTGELFF. Together with reference TRBV9 and TRBJ2-2, the CDR3 gives the full variable domain: DSGVTQTPKHLITATGQRVTLRCSPRSGDLSVYWYQQSLDQGLQFLIQYYNGEERAKGNILERFSAQQFPDLHSELNLSSLELGDSALYFCASSVATGGNTGELFFGEGSRLTVL.

The genes are TRBV7-9 and TRBJ1-6, with 7 positions matching TRBD1. The ends lost 1 base at V and 9 bases at J; junction bases unmatched: 6. The CDR3 is 15 residues long. Germline V lookup: CDR1 SEHNR, CDR2 FQNEAQ (reference sequence). In DNA form, the CDR3 reads TGTGCCAGCAGCTTAGGGGATCCAGGGGGTTCACCCCTCCACTTT. Amino acids: CASSLGDPGGSPLHF.

The chain links TRBV7-3 to TRBJ2-2; a possible D gene is TRBD2 (5 bases). V was shortened by 5 bases and J by 6 bases, with 13 bases between the two germline ends. The V gene's germline CDR1 is SGHTA and CDR2 FQGTGA. This CDR3 region has 14 residues. CDR3 nucleotides: TGTGCCAGCAGCCCCCCCGGGATCGCCGGGGAGCTGTTTTTT. As protein: CASSPPGIAGELFF.

In its sample, this clone was seen once. The chain has TRBV29-1 and TRBJ1-2, with D possibly TRBD1 on 5 matching bases. Trimming shortened V by 4 bases and J by 4 bases, and 16 bases separated the two germline ends. The CDR3 has 14 residues. Germline V gene lookup returns CDR1 SQVTM and CDR2 ANQGSEA. The DNA for the CDR3 is TGCAGCGTTGGGGGCCCACAGGTTAGCTATGGCTACACCTTC. Its translation: CSVGGPQVSYGYTF.

V usage is TRBV21-1 and J usage is TRBJ1-1. TRBV21-1 is a known pseudogene. CDR3 size: 18 residues. This CDR3 is CASRTVYGIGRAGTEAFF. The DNA of the CDR3 is TGTGCCAGCAGGACTGTGTATGGGATAGGCCGGGCGGGCACTGAAGCTTTCTTT.

The chain joins TRBV2 to TRBJ1-4; D possibly corresponds to TRBD1 (5 bases). From germline, CDR1 is SNHLY and CDR2 FYNNEI. This CDR3 spans 14 amino acids. The V gene lost 6 bases and the J gene lost 8 bases, with 16 bases spanning the gap. This chain's CDR3 is CASSGAGLSEKLFF. In DNA, the CDR3 is TGTGCCAGCAGCGGCGCAGGGCTAAGCGAAAAACTGTTTTTT.

The chain employs TRBV19 and TRBJ2-2; D is perhaps TRBD1 (5 bases). Trimming left V 7 bases short and J 6 bases short, with 12 bases between. The CDR3 is 13 residues long. The germline V gene encodes CDR1 LNHDA and CDR2 SQIVND (reference sequence). Written as DNA, the CDR3 is TGTGCCAGTATTCCTCAGGGTTCCGGGGAGCTGTTTTTT. It yields the protein CASIPQGSGELFF.

CDR3 protein: CASSLSTSGGLYEQYF. The CDR3 DNA follows: TGTGCCAGCAGTTTAAGCACTAGCGGGGGCTTATACGAGCAGTACTTC. V is TRBV6-5 and J is TRBJ2-7; the match to TRBD2 covers 11 bases. The CDR3 is 16 residues long. CDR1 and CDR2 from the germline V gene are MNHEY and SVGAGI. The trim removed 4 bases at V and 4 bases at J, leaving 9 bases unmatched.

The chain is built from TRBV7-8 and TRBJ2-3; a weak D match, TRBD2 (6 bases). V was shortened by 5 bases and J by 0 bases, with 15 bases between the two germline ends. CDR3 length: 16 amino acids. Germline V CDR1 and CDR2: SGHVS, FQNEAQ. CDR3 in DNA: TGTGCCAGCAGCCCCGCGGGGTACTCTAGCACAGATACGCAGTATTTT. Translated, it gives CASSPAGYSSTDTQYF.

The CDR3 DNA is TGTGCTAGTGGTCTGGGACAGGGGGCGTTTACGGGTGAAAAACTGTTTTTT. Translation: CASGLGQGAFTGEKLFF. The V gene is TRBV12-5, the J gene TRBJ1-4, with 12 bases aligning to TRBD1. V shed 5 bases and J 7 bases; nucleotides not matched to a gene: 11. The CDR3 length is 17 residues. Germline V gene sequence: CDR1 LGHNT, CDR2 FRNRAP.

V usage is TRBV14 and J usage is TRBJ1-1, with D unresolved. V dropped 4 bases and J dropped 1 base, with 10 bases sitting between them. This CDR3 region has 14 residues. Germline V gives CDR1 SGHDN, CDR2 FVKESK. This chain's CDR3 is CASSPRITNTEAFF. CDR3 DNA: TGTGCCAGCAGCCCGAGGATAACGAACACTGAAGCTTTCTTT.

This clone was observed a few times. The rearrangement links TRBV3-1 (or the pseudogene TRBV3-2) to TRBJ2-5; a possible D gene is TRBD2 (6 bases). The CDR3 extends over 14 amino acids. The V gene lost 5 bases and the J gene lost 5 bases, with 15 bases spanning the gap. From germline, CDR1 is LGHDT and CDR2 YNNKEL (reference sequence). The CDR3 DNA follows: TGTGCCAGCAGCTTAAGAACTAGCACGGAGACCCAGTACTTC. This sequence encodes CASSLRTSTETQYF.

This chain joins TRBV28 and TRBJ2-4, with D hard to call. The CDR3 consists of 18 residues. V lost 5 bases and J lost 0, with 20 bases in between. Germline values: CDR1 MDHEN, CDR2 SYDVKM. The CDR3 DNA reads as TGTGCCAGCAGTCCTGCTGGCGGATCTTTTTTAGCCAAAAACATTCAGTACTTC. Amino acids: CASSPAGGSFLAKNIQYF.